This TCR beta chain was observed in a study of blood T cell repertoires in COVID-19. Background on the study: Sites across the United States, Italy and Spain contributed samples from acute and convalescent COVID-19. PBMCs, B-cell-depleted T cells, or T cells were the source of the cDNA or gDNA that made up the material.

The CDR3 length is 12 residues. The germline V and J ends were trimmed by 6 bases and 7 bases, with 9 bases remaining between them. Original analysis: From reference gene primer amplification, estimates of nucleated cell counts were derived. Profiling relied on immunoSEQ multiplex PCR, and the TCRdb table lists in-frame clones only, not all of them. V, J and clone size reflect that table, while D and trimming were determined from the DNA. The profile shows about 25,000 clones, 80% to 90% of them singletons. The sample comprised peripheral blood. This chain joins TRBV12-3 or TRBV12-4 and TRBJ1-4; D is unclear. The receptor comes from a human donor in a cohort sampled during active COVID-19. The CDR3 nucleotides read TGTGCCAGCAGCAGTATCATTGAAAAACTGTTTTTT. Translated, it gives CASSSIIEKLFF.